A single sample gave rise to the 3 T cell receptor beta chains below, sequenced in a study of PD-L1 blockade in urothelial cancer. Profiling relied on immunoSEQ multiplex PCR, and the TCRdb table lists in-frame clones only, not all of them. The sample yields some 90,000 clones, roughly 90% seen once. Stated time point: pretreatment peripheral blood. Source: PBMCs, taken around atezolizumab (anti-PD-L1) treatment. Receptors were obtained from a woman older than 75 with urothelial cancer.

The CDR3 DNA is TGCGCCAGCAGCCAAGATCCCAGATATGGCTACACCTTC. Amino acids: CASSQDPRYGYTF. This chain connects TRBV4-1 to TRBJ1-2; D is unresolved. The CDR3 spans 13 residues. Germline CDR1 and CDR2: MGHRA and YSYEKL. Trimming left V 0 bases short and J 5 bases short, with 7 bases between.

The chain couples TRBV28 to TRBJ1-5, with 7 bases matching TRBD1. Trimming at V came to 2 bases and at J to 7 bases, leaving 5 bases not matched to a gene. Germline V gene data show CDR1 as MDHEN and CDR2 as SYDVKM. The CDR3 totals 14 residues. Here the CDR3 reads CASSLRGLRQPQHF. The CDR3, as DNA: TGTGCCAGCAGTTTAAGGGGGCTCAGGCAGCCCCAGCATTTT.

This rearrangement joins TRBV30 to TRBJ2-7; 9 bases align to TRBD1. This CDR3 spans 13 amino acids. Germline V gives CDR1 GTSNPN, CDR2 SVGIG (reference sequence). V shed 5 bases and J 6 bases; nucleotides not matched to a gene: 8. The CDR3 reads CAWYGQGSGEQYF. In DNA, the CDR3 is TGTGCCTGGTACGGACAGGGGTCGGGCGAGCAGTACTTC. The full variable domain, completed using reference TRBV30 and TRBJ2-7, is SQTIHQWPATLVQPVGSPLSLECTVEGTSNPNLYWYRQAAGRGLQLLFYSVGIGQISSEVPQNLSASRPQDRQFILSSKKLLLSDSGFYLCAWYGQGSGEQYFGPGTRLTVT.